The sequence of this T cell receptor (beta chain) was determined in a study of cytomegalovirus exposure and HLA in healthy donors (dated by TCRdb to the late 2010s). Broadly, across the study: According to an earlier analysis of 587 of the donors, about 170 million T cells yielded 117 million unique TCR beta sequences and about 280 Gb of sequence data. Roughly 300 gigabases of sequencing data and tens of millions of unique TCR sequences were included in an early release covering about 700 HLA-typed donors. Of the roughly 430 genotyped donors, about 80% fell in the genetic ancestry cluster associated with self-reported Caucasian donors. The aim of the study was to test whether cataloging public T cell receptors could identify signatures of past pathogen exposure. The study profiled the T cell repertoires of 666 subjects by immunosequencing and related them to cytomegalovirus serostatus. Along with the 666-subject first cohort, a separate validation cohort of over a hundred different subjects was used. The study combined high-throughput TCR immunosequencing, statistical association of individual TCRs with disease status, and machine learning to predict cytomegalovirus infection status. To study patterns of TCR occurrence, a later analysis re-analyzed previously published TCR beta repertoires from 500 to 850 donors and added high-resolution HLA genotyping. Rather than drawing on any new phenotypic data, the later analysis identified candidate immune exposures from TCR beta sequences and the way those sequences occurred across donors. In an earlier analysis of 500 to 650 of the donors, high-throughput TCR beta sequencing was used to judge whether each TCR beta V gene segment behaved as functional or pseudogenic. Donor age, sex, ethnicity and CMV serostatus were compiled together with the repertoire data. A later genetic analysis used genome-wide SNP genotypes for about 65% of the 666 donors, treating that subset as a discovery cohort. All discovery cohort repertoires had been generated using a single sequencing platform. Class I and class II HLA loci were covered by the typing at four-digit resolution. Typing coverage varied by locus: roughly 629-640 donors for A, B, C, DRB1 and DQB1; under 550 for DQA1; approximately 570 for DPA1; approximately 470 for DPB1. Four to six DR-DQ haplotypes were handled as single units for association and clustering because linkage in the cohort was strong. Across approximately 420 genotyped donors of the cohort, an average of about 240,000 unique TCR beta nucleotide sequences per donor were sequenced, and approximately 19% of those sequences were non-productive.

Library creation used the immunoSEQ multiplex PCR assay. A mixture of 60 forward primers for TCR Vbeta segments and 13 reverse primers for TCR Jbeta segments was used in the multiplex PCR. The CDR3 region of rearranged TCR beta genes was amplified from genomic DNA with a multiplex PCR assay. Amplified TCR beta libraries were sequenced as 87-base-pair reads on the Illumina HiSeq System. The authors' pipeline ran thus. A later analysis tallied around 80 million unique TCR beta chains across the 666 repertoires, and around 9.9 million of those chains were shared by two or more donors. Raw reads were error-corrected and collapsed into unique sequences by a nearest-neighbor algorithm in which closely related sequences were merged to remove PCR and sequencing errors. To assign V, D and J gene segments, CDR3 sequences were aligned to IMGT reference sequences. Each retained sequence needed at least a six-nucleotide match to both a V gene segment and a J gene segment. Rearrangements were called productive when the CDR3 lacked stop codons and stayed in frame with V and J; all others were non-productive. CDR3 was defined by IMGT convention, running from the second conserved V-encoded cysteine to the conserved J-encoded phenylalanine. The earlier analysis of 587 of the donors excluded any sequence lacking an unambiguous match to a single V gene segment. An earlier analysis of approximately 590 of the donors called V segments functional above 56.7% productive rearrangements and segregating when the between-donor standard deviation exceeded 5%. A statistical classification framework was built to diagnose cytomegalovirus status from the catalog of TCR beta chain sequences. In a later analysis, TCR nucleotide sequences were compared against IMGT/GENE-DB human TR gene sequences so that V and J genes could be assigned. In a later analysis, CDR3 sequences and most-parsimonious VDJ recombination scenarios were assigned using the TCRdist pipeline. A later analysis defined each TCR beta chain by its CDR3 amino acid sequence plus V-gene family, and excluded reads lacking a unique V-gene family. In a later analysis, approximately 590 highly shared, low-generation-probability nucleotide sequences were removed to address suspected cross-contamination and a sequencing artifact. In a later analysis, a clonal expansion index for each public chain was calculated from normalized within-repertoire ranks of inferred template counts. In a later analysis, generation probabilities were computed with a VDJ recombination model fitted to out-of-frame rearrangements, and the resulting probabilities were checked against IGoR. In a later analysis, hypergeometric tests were used to score TCR-TCR, TCR-HLA and TCR-CMV co-occurrence, with a repertoire-size bias correction applied to TCR pairs. To estimate false discovery rates, a later analysis permuted the HLA or CMV assignments 20 times. A later analysis grouped co-occurring TCRs with DBSCAN, adding TCRdist sequence similarity when clustering within HLA-allele-positive subsets. Repertoires with fewer than 30,000 or more than 120,000 public chains were left out of co-occurrence clustering, as were about 5 repertoires with anomalous nucleotide sharing. Drawn from immuneACCESS, this table holds only the in-frame rearrangements with V and J called that TCRdb kept. Clones are partly lost; checked studies trace under half to an unresolved V gene and leave the rest unexplained. V, J and clone size are taken as reported in that table, and D and trimming were inferred from the DNA itself. The sample contains fewer than 200,000 clones, 82% of them found a single time. Jointly, the top ten make up around 1.5% of the sample.

To note about this clone: It has no known antigen specificity. No base qualities exist here, and no much larger clone lies one base off it.

The cohort consisted of 600 to 700 healthy bone marrow donors. Cohort members were all nominally healthy when sampled, although unrecorded immune exposures were likely present. The donor tested CMV seronegative, placing the donor among the roughly 350 seronegative members of the cohort. Each donor provided a peripheral blood sample, and peripheral blood mononuclear cells were used for TCR beta sequencing. The Qiagen DNeasy Blood Extraction Kit was used to extract genomic DNA from the blood cell samples. What the study reported, not specific to this receptor: A group of highly shared sequence variants was considered likely to be a technical artifact of the sequencing pipeline. In the study, 150 to 200 TCR beta chains were listed as associated with cytomegalovirus. Because HLA typing was unavailable for some donors at each locus, only the typed subset was used in association tests. Linkage disequilibrium might explain the correlated functional status among segregating V segments, but an unknown experimental factor could not be ruled out. According to a later analysis, TCR association rates differed among HLA loci, with DRB1 alleles showing the most associated TCRs and HLA-C alleles showing the fewest. A later analysis associated roughly 17,000 TCR beta sequences with specific HLA alleles at a false discovery rate of 0.05. Only TCR beta chains were sequenced in this cohort, and the absence of alpha or paired-chain data limited detectable features. Compared with equally common non-associated chains, HLA-associated TCR beta chains in a later analysis were more clonally expanded and had lower generation probabilities. According to a later analysis, parvovirus B19, influenza, CMV and Epstein-Barr virus appeared linked to several top co-occurrence clusters. Assigning TCR associations to individual alleles was difficult when HLA alleles, especially DR and DQ, strongly co-occurred. The only immune exposure information available for the cohort was CMV serostatus. Because the 87-base-pair reads could not distinguish some IMGT-functional V segments, including TRBV6-2 and TRBV6-3, those segments were excluded. Presence/absence analyses assumed roughly uniform sequencing depth across donors, an assumption that may not hold. A later genetic analysis reported fewer N-insertions in productive TCRs among donors in an Asian-associated ancestry cluster than the roughly 690-donor mean. In a later analysis, most CMV-associated TCR beta chains were found to appear HLA-restricted, with HLA associations seemingly driven largely by CMV exposure. A further reported finding was that TCR beta sequences accurately predicted the HLA-A and HLA-B alleles for most subjects in the first cohort. In vitro tests confirmed that three of the cytomegalovirus-associated TCR beta chains recognize cytomegalovirus antigens. In both the original and validation cohorts, the classifier was reported to diagnose cytomegalovirus status with high specificity and sensitivity. While some public TCRs were present in many individuals, most TCR sequences turned up only very rarely across donors. In a later genetic analysis, a missense DCLRE1C variant was associated with V-gene and J-gene trimming of TCR beta chains, and the association was replicated in an independent cohort. The earlier analysis of almost 600 of the donors excluded 15 to 20 rarely observed V segments, including chromosome 9 orphons, because counts were too low. According to the authors, the approach could potentially be generalized to other disease states and immunological phenotypes. An earlier analysis of approximately 500 of the donors showed that most TCR beta V segments appeared in productive rearrangements either about 87% or about 30% of the time, which broadly matched IMGT annotations.

Trimming takes 5 bases off V and 4 bases off J; junction bases not matched to a gene: 6. The germline V gene encodes CDR1 MNHNY and CDR2 SVGAGI (reference sequence). From the cysteine up to the phenylalanine, the CDR3 has a length of 15 residues. The retained sequence is limited to the CDR3, 45 bases, with the frame set at the first base. This sequence was found in a male donor in good health and CMV-seronegative. Sequencing was performed on PBMCs. The rearrangement combines TRBV6-6 with TRBJ1-4, and TRBD1 aligns with 8 junction nucleotides. The CDR3 corresponds to CASSPADRVNEKLFF. The bases read TGTGCCAGCAGTCCCGCGGACAGGGTTAATGAAAAACTGTTTTTT.